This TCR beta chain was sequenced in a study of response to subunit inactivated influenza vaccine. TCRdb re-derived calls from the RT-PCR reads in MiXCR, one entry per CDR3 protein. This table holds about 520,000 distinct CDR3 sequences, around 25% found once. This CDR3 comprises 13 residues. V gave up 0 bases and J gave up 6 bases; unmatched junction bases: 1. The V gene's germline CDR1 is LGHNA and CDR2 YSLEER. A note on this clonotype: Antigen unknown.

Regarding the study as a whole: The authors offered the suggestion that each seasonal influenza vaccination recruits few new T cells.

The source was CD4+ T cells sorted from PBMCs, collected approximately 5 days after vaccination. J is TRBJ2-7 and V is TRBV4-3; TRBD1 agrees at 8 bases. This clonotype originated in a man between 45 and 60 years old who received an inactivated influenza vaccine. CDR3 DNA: TGCGCCAGCAGCCAAGAAACAGGGGGCGAGCAGTACTTC. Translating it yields CASSQETGGEQYF.